This T cell receptor (beta chain) was observed in a study of technical replicates of blood from a few donors. V shed 2 bases and J shed 2 bases, with 6 bases lying between them. In germline, CDR1 is MGHDK, CDR2 SYGVNS. The CDR3 totals 14 residues. This clone came up once. The method was immunoSEQ multiplex PCR; TCRdb's version includes in-frame clones alone and lacks a portion of them. The sample gives about 66,000 clones, around 89% of which show up once; approximately 4.4% is in the top ten. The specimen sequenced was PBMCs. V and J are TRBV25-1 and TRBJ2-2, with D unclear. This clonotype was sampled from a human donor in good health. Some clones in this sample may be carry-over from other donors' samples. In nucleotides, the CDR3 is TGTGCCAGCAGTGAACTAGTCAACACCGGGGAGCTGTTTTTT. Protein: CASSELVNTGELFF. Together with reference TRBV25-1 and TRBJ2-2, the CDR3 gives the full variable domain: EADIYQTPRYLVIGTGKKITLECSQTMGHDKMYWYQQDPGMELHLIHYSYGVNSTEKGDLSSESTVSRIRTEHFPLTLESARPSHTSQYLCASSELVNTGELFFGEGSRLTVL.